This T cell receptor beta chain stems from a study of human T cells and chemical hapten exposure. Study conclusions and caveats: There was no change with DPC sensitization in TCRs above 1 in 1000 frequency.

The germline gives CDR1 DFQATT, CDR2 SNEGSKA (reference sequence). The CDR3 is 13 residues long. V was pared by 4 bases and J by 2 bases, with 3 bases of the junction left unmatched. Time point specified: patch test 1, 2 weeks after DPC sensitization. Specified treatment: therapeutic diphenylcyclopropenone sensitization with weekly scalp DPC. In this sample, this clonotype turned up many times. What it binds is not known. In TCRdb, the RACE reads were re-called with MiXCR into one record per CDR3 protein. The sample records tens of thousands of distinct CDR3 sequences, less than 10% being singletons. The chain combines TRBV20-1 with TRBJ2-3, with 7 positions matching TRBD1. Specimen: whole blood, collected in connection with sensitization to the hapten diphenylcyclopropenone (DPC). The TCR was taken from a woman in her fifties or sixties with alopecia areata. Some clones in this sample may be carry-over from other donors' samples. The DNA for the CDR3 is TGCAGTGCTATCGGGACAGACACAGATACGCAGTATTTT. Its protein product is CSAIGTDTDTQYF.